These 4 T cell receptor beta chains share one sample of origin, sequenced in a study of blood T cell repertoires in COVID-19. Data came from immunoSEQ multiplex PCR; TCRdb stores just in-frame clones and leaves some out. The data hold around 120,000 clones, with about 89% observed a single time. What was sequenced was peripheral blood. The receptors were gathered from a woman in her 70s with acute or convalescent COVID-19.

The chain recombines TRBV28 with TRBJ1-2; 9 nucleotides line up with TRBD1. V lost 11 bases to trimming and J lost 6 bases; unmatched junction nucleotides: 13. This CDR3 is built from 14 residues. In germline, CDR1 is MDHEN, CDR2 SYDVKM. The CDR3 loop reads CAVLGTGYWDGYTF. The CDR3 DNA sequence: TGTGCCGTACTCGGGACAGGGTATTGGGATGGCTACACCTTC.

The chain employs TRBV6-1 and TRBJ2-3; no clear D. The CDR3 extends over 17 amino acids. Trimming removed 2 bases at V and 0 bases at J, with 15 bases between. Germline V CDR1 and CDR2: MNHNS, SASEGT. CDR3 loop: CASSESPRLSSTDTQYF. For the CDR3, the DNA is TGTGCCAGCAGTGAATCCCCCCGACTGTCTAGCACAGATACGCAGTATTTT.

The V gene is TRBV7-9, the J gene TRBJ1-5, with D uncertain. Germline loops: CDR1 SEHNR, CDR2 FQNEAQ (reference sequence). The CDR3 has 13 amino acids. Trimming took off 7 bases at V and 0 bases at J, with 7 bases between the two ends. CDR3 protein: CASTADSNQPQHF. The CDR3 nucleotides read TGTGCCAGCACCGCGGATAGCAATCAGCCCCAGCATTTT. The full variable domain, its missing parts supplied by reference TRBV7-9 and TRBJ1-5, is DTGVSQNPRHKITKRGQNVTFRCDPISEHNRLYWYRQTLGQGPEFLTYFQNEAQLEKSRLLSDRFSAERPKGSFSTLEIQRTEQGDSAMYLCASTADSNQPQHFGDGTRLSIL.

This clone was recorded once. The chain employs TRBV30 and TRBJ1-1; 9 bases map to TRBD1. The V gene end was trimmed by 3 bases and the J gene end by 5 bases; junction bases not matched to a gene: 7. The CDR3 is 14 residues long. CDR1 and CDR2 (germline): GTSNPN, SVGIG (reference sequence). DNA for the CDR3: TGTGCCTGGAGAAAACAGGGGGCACGAACTGAAGCTTTCTTT. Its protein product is CAWRKQGARTEAFF.